The clone carrying this T cell receptor (beta chain) was seen once. Its antigen is unidentified. This record belongs to a study of Ad26.COV2.S vaccination and SARS-CoV-2 variants. As for the study in general: Ad26.COV2.S given intramuscularly, once or twice 56 days apart.

Study results and limitations: Individuals receiving vaccine had higher spike-specific TCR breadth than placebo recipients did.

Some clones are missing from TCRdb's copy, which holds only in-frame ones; the method was immunoSEQ multiplex PCR. The table includes 430,000 or so clones, 80% to 95% detected once. Looked up from germline, CDR1 is SGDLS and CDR2 is YYNGEE. The CDR3 covers 14 residues. V was trimmed by 1 base and J by 5 bases, leaving 12 bases between them. Treatment defined: about 20 received Ad26.COV2.S at low or high dose, single or two shots; about five received placebo; per-sample allocation not given. The samples were gathered on day 63 after the first injection of vaccine or placebo. This Boston cohort included adults aged 18-55 years.

The chain joins TRBV9 to TRBJ2-5; perhaps TRBD2 as D (5 bases). The sequence came from a person aged 18-65 years who received the Ad26.COV2.S COVID-19 vaccine or a placebo. The sample in question was peripheral blood, obtained in a trial of Ad26.COV2.S vaccine versus placebo. The CDR3 loop reads CASSVFGEWETQYF. The CDR3 coding sequence is TGTGCCAGCAGCGTATTCGGGGAATGGGAGACCCAGTACTTC.